This T cell receptor beta chain was sequenced for a study of blood T cell repertoires in COVID-19. For the study at large: Italy, Spain and the United States were the sources of the convalescent and acute COVID-19 samples. Sources were T cells, B-cell-depleted T cells, or PBMCs; the material itself was cDNA or gDNA.

Cohort 3 donors counted as recovered after two negative PCRs, clearance, or resolved symptoms. Germline-derived CDR1 and CDR2 are KGHSH and LQKENI. The length of the CDR3 is 15 residues. With 2 bases clipped from V and 6 bases from J, the junction kept 9 bases outside the gene matches. TCRdb's copy holds only in-frame clones and misses some; the assay was immunoSEQ multiplex PCR. The sample has over 150,000 clones, about four fifths seen once; the top ten hold roughly 3.2%. The chain employs TRBV18 and TRBJ1-1; TRBD1 matches at 7 bases. The source is a woman in her 30s who had recovered from COVID-19. The sequenced sample consisted of PBMCs or T cells enriched from blood (not recorded which). CDR3 amino acids: CASSPLDRGLAEAFF. In DNA, the CDR3 is TGTGCCAGCTCACCATTGGATAGGGGGCTGGCTGAAGCTTTCTTT.